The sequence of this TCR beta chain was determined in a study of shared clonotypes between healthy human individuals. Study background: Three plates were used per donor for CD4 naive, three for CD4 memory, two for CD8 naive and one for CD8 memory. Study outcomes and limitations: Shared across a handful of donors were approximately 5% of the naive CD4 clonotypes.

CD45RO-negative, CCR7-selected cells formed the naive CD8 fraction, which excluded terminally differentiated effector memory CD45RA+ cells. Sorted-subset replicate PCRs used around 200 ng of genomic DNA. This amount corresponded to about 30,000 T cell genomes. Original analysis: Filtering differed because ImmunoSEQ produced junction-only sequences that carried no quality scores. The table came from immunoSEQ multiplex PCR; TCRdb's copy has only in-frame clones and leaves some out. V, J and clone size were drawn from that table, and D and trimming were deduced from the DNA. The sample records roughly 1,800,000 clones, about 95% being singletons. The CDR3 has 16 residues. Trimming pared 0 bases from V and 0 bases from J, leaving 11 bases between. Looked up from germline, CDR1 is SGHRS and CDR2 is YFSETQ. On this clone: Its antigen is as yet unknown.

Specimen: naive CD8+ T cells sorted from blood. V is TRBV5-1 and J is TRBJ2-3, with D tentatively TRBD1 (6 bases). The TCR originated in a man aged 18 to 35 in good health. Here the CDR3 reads CASSLVGRGSTDTQYF. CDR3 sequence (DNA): TGCGCCAGCAGCTTGGTGGGCAGGGGAAGCACAGATACGCAGTATTTT.